Listed below are T cell receptor beta chains from one sample, sequenced in a study of cytomegalovirus exposure and HLA in healthy donors. The protocol was immunoSEQ multiplex PCR, while the TCRdb copy is restricted to in-frame clones and leaves out a portion. The sample consists of about 130,000 clones, about 78% of them appearing once. Sequencing input: PBMCs. The origin of the receptors is a female donor in good health and CMV-seronegative. CDR3s include the opening cysteine and the closing phenylalanine or tryptophan. The D gene is left open where the match is weak. Where a row states a size, it is once, few, many or the class of an expanded clone; other rows omit it.

-	few	TRBV5-1	TRBJ2-5	TGCGCCAGCAGCTTCTCTCGGGGGATGGGAGCGGGGACCCAGTACTTC	CASSFSRGMGAGTQYF
-	-	TRBV9	TRBJ2-2	TGTGCCAGCGCAATTGACTTGAGCGGGGAGCTGTTTTTT	CASAIDLSGELFF
TRBD1	-	TRBV14	TRBJ2-3	TGTGCCAGCAGCCAAAGCAGGGGGCTGGATACGCAGTATTTT	CASSQSRGLDTQYF
TRBD1	-	TRBV28	TRBJ1-5	TGTGCCAGCAGGGAAAGACAGGGCGGTCAGCCCCAGCATTTT	CASRERQGGQPQHF
-	-	TRBV7-9	TRBJ1-1	TGTGCCAGCAGCTTATCCACGGACACTGAAGCTTTCTTT	CASSLSTDTEAFF
TRBD2	few	TRBV7-9	TRBJ2-1	TGTGCCAGCAGTTTGACTAGCCACTGGATGAATGAGCAGTTCTTC	CASSLTSHWMNEQFF
TRBD2	-	TRBV2	TRBJ2-1	TGTGCCAGCAGACGACTAGCGGGGGGACTGGGTGAGCAGTTCTTC	CASRRLAGGLGEQFF
TRBD1	-	TRBV30	TRBJ1-1	TGTGCCTGGGGAACGGACAGGGTAGCTTTCTTT	CAWGTDRVAFF
-	once	TRBV4-1	TRBJ2-1	TGCGCCAGCAGCCCAATCGGGCGGGAAGGCAATGAGCAGTTCTTC	CASSPIGREGNEQFF
TRBD2	few	TRBV7-3	TRBJ2-5	TGTGCCAGCAGCTTAAGCGCAGCGGGGGGACAAGAGACCCAGTACTTC	CASSLSAAGGQETQYF
TRBD1	-	TRBV7-8	TRBJ1-5	TGTGCCAGCAGCTCCGTCAGGGACAGGGGGCGCGGACAGCCCCAGCATTTT	CASSSVRDRGRGQPQHF
TRBD2	-	TRBV7-3	TRBJ2-3	TGTGCCAGCAGCTCACATCCGGAGCGGGGGAGCACAGATACGCAGTATTTT	CASSSHPERGSTDTQYF
TRBD1	-	TRBV18	TRBJ1-2	TGTGCCAGCTCACCGTCACCGGGACAGTCCTATGGCTACACCTTC	CASSPSPGQSYGYTF
-	-	TRBV7-8	TRBJ2-1	TGTGCCAGCAGCTTAGGGACTGGGAACTACAATGAGCAGTTCTTC	CASSLGTGNYNEQFF
TRBD1	-	TRBV5-1	TRBJ2-3	TGCGCCAGCAGCGCAGGGGGAAGCACAGATACGCAGTATTTT	CASSAGGSTDTQYF
TRBD1	few	TRBV7-9	TRBJ1-4	TGTGCCAGCAGGAAAGGACAGGGTGGTGAAAAACTGTTTTTT	CASRKGQGGEKLFF
-	-	TRBV18	TRBJ1-1	TGTGCCAGCTCACCCACAGGTTGGACTGAAGCTTTCTTT	CASSPTGWTEAFF
TRBD1	-	TRBV2	TRBJ2-7	TGTGCCAGCAGTGTGTCCGGGGACAGGGGCTCCTACGAGCAGTACTTC	CASSVSGDRGSYEQYF
-	-	TRBV9	TRBJ1-1	TGTGCCAGCAGCGTAGAAGCGGGGAGGAGGAACACTGAAGCTTTCTTT	CASSVEAGRRNTEAFF
TRBD1	-	TRBV19	TRBJ1-2	TGTGCCACCAAGACAGGGGCCTATGGCTACACCTTC	CATKTGAYGYTF
-	-	TRBV19	TRBJ1-1	TGTGCCAGTAGTATATTCAGGGGGAACACTGAAGCTTTCTTT	CASSIFRGNTEAFF
TRBD1	-	TRBV6-1	TRBJ2-6	TGTGCCAGCAGTGAGACGACAGGGCCTCGCTCTGGGGCCAACGGCCTGACTTTC	CASSETTGPRSGANGLTF
-	-	TRBV29-1	TRBJ2-7	TGCAGCGTTTCTGGGCTCTCCTACGAGCAGTACTTC	CSVSGLSYEQYF
-	-	TRBV6-1	TRBJ2-3	TGTGCCAGTCAGGGGTTCGCAGATACGCAGTATTTT	CASQGFADTQYF
TRBD2	few	TRBV6-5	TRBJ2-7	TGTGCCAGCAGTGCCGGGACTAGCGGCTCCTACGAGCAGTACTTC	CASSAGTSGSYEQYF
-	-	TRBV7-3	TRBJ2-3	TGTGCCAGCAGTCCCCACCCGGGGTACACAGATACGCAGTATTTT	CASSPHPGYTDTQYF
-	-	TRBV19	TRBJ2-3	TGTGCCAGTAGTGGTGGGAGAGGAGATACGCAGTATTTT	CASSGGRGDTQYF
-	-	TRBV10-1	TRBJ1-4	TGCGCCAGCAGTGCTGGGAGGAATGAAAAACTGTTTTTT	CASSAGRNEKLFF
TRBD1	-	TRBV25-1	TRBJ2-4	TGTGCCAGCCGACAGGGGGCCAAAAACATTCAGTACTTC	CASRQGAKNIQYF
TRBD2	-	TRBV6-1	TRBJ2-7	TGTGCCAGCAGTGTTGGGCGGGGGTACGAGCAGTACTTC	CASSVGRGYEQYF
-	-	TRBV10-3	TRBJ1-1	TGTGCCATCAGTGTGACCGACATGAACACTGAAGCTTTCTTT	CAISVTDMNTEAFF
-	-	TRBV7-9	TRBJ2-1	TGTGCCAGCAGCTTAGGTAGGCACGGGTACAATGAACAGTTCTTC	CASSLGRHGYNEQFF
TRBD2	-	TRBV4-2	TRBJ2-7	TGTGCCAGCAGCCCCGTTGGGGGGGGGATAAGCTCCTACGAGCAGTACTTC	CASSPVGGGISSYEQYF
TRBD1	-	TRBV6-5	TRBJ1-1	TGTGCCAGCAGTTCGGGACAGGCTACTGAAGCTTTCTTT	CASSSGQATEAFF
-	few	TRBV14	TRBJ2-5	TGTGCCAGCAGCCAAGCGACAGGGAGGTTCGGTGAGACCCAGTACTTC	CASSQATGRFGETQYF
-	-	TRBV14	TRBJ2-3	TGTGCCAGCAGCCACAGGGTGTTCGATACGCAGTATTTT	CASSHRVFDTQYF
TRBD1	-	TRBV6-5	TRBJ1-6	TGTGCCAGCAGTTACTCGATACAGGGGAATTCACCCCTCCACTTT	CASSYSIQGNSPLHF
TRBD1	-	TRBV27	TRBJ1-6	TGTGCCAGCAGATCCGGGACAGGTTATAATTCACCCCTCCACTTT	CASRSGTGYNSPLHF
-	-	TRBV18	TRBJ2-5	TGTGCCAGCTCACCGGGACAAAGTGAGACCCAGTACTTC	CASSPGQSETQYF
-	-	TRBV5-1	TRBJ2-2	TGCGCCAGCAGGGTTAGCGGAGACACCGGGGAGCTGTTTTTT	CASRVSGDTGELFF
TRBD1	-	TRBV7-9	TRBJ1-2	TGTGCCAGCAGCTTACCCGGACAGGGTGATGGCTACACCTTC	CASSLPGQGDGYTF
-	-	TRBV7-3	TRBJ1-1	TGTGCCAGCAGCTTAATCGGGGGGTTAGGCACTGAAGCTTTCTTT	CASSLIGGLGTEAFF
TRBD2	-	TRBV19	TRBJ2-2	TGTGCCAGGCCCCCTAAGAAAGCGGGGGTGGCCGGGGAGCTGTTTTTT	CARPPKKAGVAGELFF
-	once	TRBV7-9	TRBJ1-1	TGTGCCAGCAGCTCGAGGGGGGGGAACACTGAAGCTTTCTTT	CASSSRGGNTEAFF
TRBD1	-	TRBV7-2	TRBJ2-7	TGTGCCAGCAGCGCCGACAGGGGCTCCTACGAGCAGTACTTC	CASSADRGSYEQYF
TRBD1	once	TRBV28	TRBJ1-2	TGTGCCAGCAGGTCCGCAGGGGGCGCTGACTATGGCTACACCTTC	CASRSAGGADYGYTF